These 9 T cell receptor beta chains share one sample of origin, sequenced in a study of blood T cell repertoires in COVID-19. Assay: immunoSEQ multiplex PCR; the TCRdb copy retains only in-frame clones and omits some. Among about 240,000 clones listed, around 87% were seen once. Sequencing was done on a sample of peripheral blood. These TCRs come from a man aged 55 to 70 who had recovered from COVID-19.

The chain recombines TRBV5-5 with TRBJ1-2; D perhaps matches TRBD1 (5 bases). The CDR3 extends over 15 amino acids. Trimming pared 4 bases from V and 0 bases from J, leaving 13 bases between. Germline V gene data show CDR1 as SGHKS and CDR2 as YYEKEE (reference sequence). CDR3 DNA sequence: TGTGCCAGCAGCCCCAGTCGGGGGGCTAACTATGGCTACACCTTC. Translating it yields CASSPSRGANYGYTF. The complete variable domain, with remaining parts taken from reference TRBV5-5 and TRBJ1-2, reads DAGVTQSPTHLIKTRGQQVTLRCSPISGHKSVSWYQQVLGQGPQFIFQYYEKEERGRGNFPDRFSARQFPNYSSELNVNALLLGDSALYLCASSPSRGANYGYTFGSGTRLTVV.

V usage is TRBV7-8 and J usage is TRBJ2-2, with 7 nucleotides matching TRBD1. V lost 2 bases, J lost 4 bases, and 4 bases stayed unmatched. Germline lookup yields CDR1 SGHVS and CDR2 FQNEAQ. This CDR3 has 15 amino acids. CDR3 bases: TGTGCCAGCAGCTTAAGACAGGGTACCACCGGGGAGCTGTTTTTT. As protein: CASSLRQGTTGELFF.

At least ten counts were recorded for this clone. The chain employs TRBV5-1 and TRBJ2-7; possibly TRBD1 for D (6 bases). Per germline, CDR1 SGHRS and CDR2 YFSETQ. The CDR3 is 15 residues long. V lost 4 bases and J lost 3, with 17 bases in between. The CDR3 coding sequence is TGCGCCAGCAGCCCGGACCCCGGGACACACTACGAGCAGTACGTC. It is translated as CASSPDPGTHYEQYV.

The chain uses TRBV3-1 (or the pseudogene TRBV3-2) and TRBJ1-2, with TRBD1 matching 8 bases. The CDR3 length is 14 residues. CDR1 is LGHDT and CDR2 is YNNKEL in the germline V gene (reference sequence). The V gene end was trimmed by 4 bases and the J gene end by 7 bases; junction bases not matched to a gene: 8. The CDR3 DNA sequence: TGTGCCAGCAGCCCGACCCAGGGGGCGGGTGGCTACACCTTC. Encoded protein: CASSPTQGAGGYTF.

This chain uses TRBV19 with TRBJ2-7; a weak D match, TRBD2 (5 bases). Trimming pared 1 base from V and 1 base from J, leaving 11 bases between. This CDR3 is built from 15 residues. Germline V gene data show CDR1 as LNHDA and CDR2 as SQIVND (reference sequence). The CDR3 nucleotides read TGTGCCAGTAGTATAGTCGAGGGTAGTTCCTACGAGCAGTACTTC. Translation: CASSIVEGSSYEQYF. The entire variable domain, with the rest obtained from reference TRBV19 and TRBJ2-7, is as follows: DGGITQSPKYLFRKEGQNVTLSCEQNLNHDAMYWYRQDPGQGLRLIYYSQIVNDFQKGDIAEGYSVSREKKESFPLTVTSAQKNPTAFYLCASSIVEGSSYEQYFGPGTRLTVT.

J is TRBJ2-3 and V is TRBV11-3; no definite D call. This CDR3 has 14 amino acids. CDR1 and CDR2 (germline): SGHNT, YENEEA. V dropped 1 base and J dropped 0 bases, with 5 bases sitting between them. The CDR3 nucleotides read TGTGCCAGCAGCTTAGGGGCTAGCACAGATACGCAGTATTTT. It specifies CASSLGASTDTQYF.

This chain connects TRBV3-1 (or the pseudogene TRBV3-2) to TRBJ1-1; no reliable D call. The CDR3 totals 15 residues. Germline CDR1 and CDR2: LGHDT and YNNKEL (reference sequence). V was shortened by 2 bases and J by 3 bases, with 13 bases between the two germline ends. CDR3 sequence: CASSQMARTYTEAFF. The CDR3 coding sequence is TGTGCCAGCAGCCAAATGGCGCGGACTTACACTGAAGCTTTCTTT.

V usage is TRBV29-1 and J usage is TRBJ1-2; D remains ambiguous. This CDR3 has 12 amino acids. With 6 bases removed from V and 4 bases from J, the gap between germline ends came to 12 bases. The germline V gene has CDR1 SQVTM and CDR2 ANQGSEA. CDR3 sequence: CSVQRRSYGYTF. The CDR3, as DNA: TGCAGCGTCCAACGGCGGTCCTATGGCTACACCTTC.

The J gene is TRBJ2-1, the V gene TRBV30, with 8 bases identical to TRBD2. The germline V gene has CDR1 GTSNPN and CDR2 SVGIG (reference sequence). Trimming at V came to 1 base and at J to 8 bases, leaving 4 bases not matched to a gene. This CDR3 is 13 amino acids long. In DNA, the CDR3 is TGTGCCTGGAGTGCCGGGGGGGCCTATGAGCAGTTCTTC. It yields the protein CAWSAGGAYEQFF.